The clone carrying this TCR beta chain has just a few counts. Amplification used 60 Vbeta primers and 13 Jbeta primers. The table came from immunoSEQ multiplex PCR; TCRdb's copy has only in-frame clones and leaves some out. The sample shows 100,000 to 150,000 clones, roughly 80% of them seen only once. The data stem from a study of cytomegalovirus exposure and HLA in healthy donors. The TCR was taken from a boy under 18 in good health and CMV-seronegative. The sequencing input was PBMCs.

DNA of the CDR3: TGTGCCAGCAGCTTAGCCGGTTCTGGCTACACCTTC. It translates to CASSLAGSGYTF. The chain links TRBV7-9 to TRBJ1-2; D gene unclear. This CDR3 region has 12 residues. Trimming pared 0 bases from V and 7 bases from J, leaving 6 bases between. The V gene's germline CDR1 is SEHNR and CDR2 FQNEAQ (reference sequence). Looking up the rest from reference TRBV7-9 and TRBJ1-2 gives the full variable domain: DTGVSQNPRHKITKRGQNVTFRCDPISEHNRLYWYRQTLGQGPEFLTYFQNEAQLEKSRLLSDRFSAERPKGSFSTLEIQRTEQGDSAMYLCASSLAGSGYTFGSGTRLTVV.